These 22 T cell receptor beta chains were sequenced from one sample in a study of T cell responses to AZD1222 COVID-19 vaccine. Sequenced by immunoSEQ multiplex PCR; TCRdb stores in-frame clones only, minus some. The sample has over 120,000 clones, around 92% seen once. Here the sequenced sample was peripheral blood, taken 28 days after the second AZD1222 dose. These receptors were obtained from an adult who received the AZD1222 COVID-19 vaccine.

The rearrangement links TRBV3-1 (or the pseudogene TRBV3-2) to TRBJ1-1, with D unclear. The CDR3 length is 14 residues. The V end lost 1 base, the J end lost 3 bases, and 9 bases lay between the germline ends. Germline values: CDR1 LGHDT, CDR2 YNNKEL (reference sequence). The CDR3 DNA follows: TGTGCCAGCAGCCAAGGGGTTCCGGACACTGAAGCTTTCTTT. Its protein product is CASSQGVPDTEAFF.

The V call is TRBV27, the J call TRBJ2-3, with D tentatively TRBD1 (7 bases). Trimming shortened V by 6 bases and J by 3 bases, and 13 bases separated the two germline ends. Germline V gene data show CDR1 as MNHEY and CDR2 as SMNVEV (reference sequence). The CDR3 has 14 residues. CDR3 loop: CASRVTGRTDTQYF. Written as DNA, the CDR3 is TGTGCCAGCAGAGTGACAGGGAGGACAGATACGCAGTATTTT.

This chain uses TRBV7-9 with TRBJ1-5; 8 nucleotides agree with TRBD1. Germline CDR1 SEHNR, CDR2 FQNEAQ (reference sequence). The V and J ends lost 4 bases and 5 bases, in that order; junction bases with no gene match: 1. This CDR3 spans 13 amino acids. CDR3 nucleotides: TGTGCCAGCAGCTCACAGGGGGATCAGCCCCAGCATTTT. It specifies CASSSQGDQPQHF. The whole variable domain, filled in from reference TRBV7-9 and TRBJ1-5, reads DTGVSQNPRHKITKRGQNVTFRCDPISEHNRLYWYRQTLGQGPEFLTYFQNEAQLEKSRLLSDRFSAERPKGSFSTLEIQRTEQGDSAMYLCASSSQGDQPQHFGDGTRLSIL.

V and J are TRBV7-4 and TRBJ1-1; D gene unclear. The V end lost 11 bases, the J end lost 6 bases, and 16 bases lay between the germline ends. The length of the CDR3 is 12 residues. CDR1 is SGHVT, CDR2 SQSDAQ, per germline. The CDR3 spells CAPRATGAEAFF. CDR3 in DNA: TGTGCCCCTCGTGCCACGGGAGCTGAAGCTTTCTTT.

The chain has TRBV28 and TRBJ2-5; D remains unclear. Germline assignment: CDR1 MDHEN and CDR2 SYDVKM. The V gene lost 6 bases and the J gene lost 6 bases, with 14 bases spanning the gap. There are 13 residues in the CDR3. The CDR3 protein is CASSPPTRQTQYF. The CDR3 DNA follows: TGTGCCAGCAGCCCCCCCACCCGACAGACCCAGTACTTC.

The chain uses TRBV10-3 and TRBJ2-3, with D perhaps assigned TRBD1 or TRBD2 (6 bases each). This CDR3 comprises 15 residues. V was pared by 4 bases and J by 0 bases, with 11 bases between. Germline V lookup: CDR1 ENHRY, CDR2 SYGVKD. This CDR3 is CAISGQGTSTDTQYF. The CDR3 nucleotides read TGTGCCATCAGTGGGCAGGGGACTAGCACAGATACGCAGTATTTT.

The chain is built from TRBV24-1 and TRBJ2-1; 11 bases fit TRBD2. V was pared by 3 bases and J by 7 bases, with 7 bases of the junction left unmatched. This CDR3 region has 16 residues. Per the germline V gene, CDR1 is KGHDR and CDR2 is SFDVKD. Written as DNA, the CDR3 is TGTGCCACCAGTGATCTAGGGGGACTAGCGGCAAATGAGCAGTTCTTC. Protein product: CATSDLGGLAANEQFF.

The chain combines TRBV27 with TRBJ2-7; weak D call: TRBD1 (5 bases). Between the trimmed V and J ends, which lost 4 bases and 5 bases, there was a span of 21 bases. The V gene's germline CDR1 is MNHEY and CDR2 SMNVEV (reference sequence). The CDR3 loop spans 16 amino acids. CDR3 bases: TGTGCCAGCAGTTCAGCCATCAGGGTGGGTCTGCACGAGCAGTACTTC. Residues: CASSSAIRVGLHEQYF.

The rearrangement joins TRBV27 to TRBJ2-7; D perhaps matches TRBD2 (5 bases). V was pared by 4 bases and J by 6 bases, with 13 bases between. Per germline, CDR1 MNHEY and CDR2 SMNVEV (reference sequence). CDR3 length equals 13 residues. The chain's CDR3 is CASSSTGLGEQYF. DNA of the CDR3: TGTGCCAGCAGTTCTACCGGACTGGGCGAGCAGTACTTC.

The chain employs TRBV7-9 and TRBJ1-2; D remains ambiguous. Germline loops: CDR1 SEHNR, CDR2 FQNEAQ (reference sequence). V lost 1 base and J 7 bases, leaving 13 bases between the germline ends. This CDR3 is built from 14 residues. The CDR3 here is CASSLGRNTLGYTF. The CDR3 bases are TGTGCCAGCAGCTTAGGTCGGAATACCCTTGGCTACACCTTC.

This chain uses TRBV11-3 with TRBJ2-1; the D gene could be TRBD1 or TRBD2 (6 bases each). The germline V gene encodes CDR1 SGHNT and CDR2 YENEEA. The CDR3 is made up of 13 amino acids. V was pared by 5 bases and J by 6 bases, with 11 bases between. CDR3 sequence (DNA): TGTGCCAGCAGCCTACAGGGAGGCAATGAGCAGTTCTTC. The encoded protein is CASSLQGGNEQFF.

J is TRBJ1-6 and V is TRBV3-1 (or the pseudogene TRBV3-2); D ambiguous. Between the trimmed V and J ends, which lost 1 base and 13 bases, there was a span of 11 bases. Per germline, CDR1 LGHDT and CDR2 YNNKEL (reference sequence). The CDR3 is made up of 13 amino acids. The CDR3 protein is CASSQVGARPLHF. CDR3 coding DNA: TGTGCCAGCAGCCAAGTCGGCGCGCGGCCCCTCCACTTT.

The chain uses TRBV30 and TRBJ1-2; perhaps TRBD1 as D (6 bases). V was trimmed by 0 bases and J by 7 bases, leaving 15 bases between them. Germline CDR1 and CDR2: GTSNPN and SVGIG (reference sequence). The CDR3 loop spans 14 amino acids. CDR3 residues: CAWSVQGGAGGYTF. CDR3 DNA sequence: TGTGCCTGGAGTGTACAAGGGGGGGCGGGTGGCTACACCTTC.

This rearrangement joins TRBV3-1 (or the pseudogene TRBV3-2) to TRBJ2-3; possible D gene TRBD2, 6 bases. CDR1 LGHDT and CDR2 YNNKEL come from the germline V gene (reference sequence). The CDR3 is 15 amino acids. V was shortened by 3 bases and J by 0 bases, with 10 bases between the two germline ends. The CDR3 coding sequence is TGTGCCAGCAGCCAGATGGGACTGAGCACAGATACGCAGTATTTT. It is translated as CASSQMGLSTDTQYF.

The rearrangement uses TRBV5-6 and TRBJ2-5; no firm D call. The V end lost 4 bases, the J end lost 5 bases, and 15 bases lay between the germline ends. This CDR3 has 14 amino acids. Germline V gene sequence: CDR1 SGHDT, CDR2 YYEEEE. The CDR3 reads CASSPGHKRETQYF. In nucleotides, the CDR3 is TGTGCCAGCAGCCCGGGCCACAAACGGGAGACCCAGTACTTC.

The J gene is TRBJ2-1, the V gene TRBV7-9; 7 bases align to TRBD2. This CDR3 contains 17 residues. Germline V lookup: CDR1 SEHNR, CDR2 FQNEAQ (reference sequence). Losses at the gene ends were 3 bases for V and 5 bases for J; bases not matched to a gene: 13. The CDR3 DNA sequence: TGTGCCAGCAGCTTGGTCATACTAGCGAGCTTGGACAATGAGCAGTTCTTC. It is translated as CASSLVILASLDNEQFF.

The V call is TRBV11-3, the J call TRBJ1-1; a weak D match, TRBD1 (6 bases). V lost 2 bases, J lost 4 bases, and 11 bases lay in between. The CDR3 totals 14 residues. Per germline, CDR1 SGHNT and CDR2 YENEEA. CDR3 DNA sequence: TGTGCCAGCAGCTTAACAGGGTCGGTCACTGAAGCTTTCTTT. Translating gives CASSLTGSVTEAFF.

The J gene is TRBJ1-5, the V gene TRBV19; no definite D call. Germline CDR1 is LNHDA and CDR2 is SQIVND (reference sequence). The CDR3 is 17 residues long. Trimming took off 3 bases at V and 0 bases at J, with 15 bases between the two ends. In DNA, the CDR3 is TGTGCCAGTAGTATGTCAATTGAGATTTATAGCAATCAGCCCCAGCATTTT. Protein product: CASSMSIEIYSNQPQHF.

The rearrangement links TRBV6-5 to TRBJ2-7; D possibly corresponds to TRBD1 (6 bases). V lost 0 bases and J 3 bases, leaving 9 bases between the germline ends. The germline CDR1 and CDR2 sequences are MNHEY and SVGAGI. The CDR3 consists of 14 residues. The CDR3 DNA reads TGTGCCAGCAGTTACTCCGGCAGGGGCTACGAGCAGTACTTC. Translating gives CASSYSGRGYEQYF.

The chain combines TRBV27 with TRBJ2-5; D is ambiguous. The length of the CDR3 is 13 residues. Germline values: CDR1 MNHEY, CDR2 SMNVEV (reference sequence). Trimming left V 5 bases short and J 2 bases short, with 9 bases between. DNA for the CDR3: TGTGCCAGCAGTCTAGGGATGCAAGAGACCCAGTACTTC. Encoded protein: CASSLGMQETQYF.

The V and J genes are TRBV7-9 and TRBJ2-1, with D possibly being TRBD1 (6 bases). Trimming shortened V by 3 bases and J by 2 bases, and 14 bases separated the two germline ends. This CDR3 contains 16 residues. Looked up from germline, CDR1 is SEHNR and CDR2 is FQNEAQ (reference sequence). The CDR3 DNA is TGTGCCAGCAGCTTTGGACAGTCCCCGCCCTACAATGAGCAGTTCTTC. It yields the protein CASSFGQSPPYNEQFF.

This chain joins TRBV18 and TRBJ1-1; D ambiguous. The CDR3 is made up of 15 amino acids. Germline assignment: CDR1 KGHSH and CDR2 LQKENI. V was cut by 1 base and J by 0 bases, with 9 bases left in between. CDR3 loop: CASSPQDRMNTEAFF. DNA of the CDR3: TGTGCCAGCTCACCACAGGATCGAATGAACACTGAAGCTTTCTTT.